The 20 T cell receptor beta chains given below trace back to one sample, sequenced in a study of blood T cell repertoires in COVID-19. Libraries were prepared by immunoSEQ multiplex PCR; TCRdb keeps only in-frame clonotypes and omits some of them. The top ten clones hold approximately 5.4% of a sample with about 160,000 clones, around 84% of them seen once. Sequencing was done on a sample of PBMCs or T cells enriched from blood (not recorded which). Receptor source: a man between 35 and 55 years old who had recovered from COVID-19.

The sample holds a few counts of this clone. The chain joins TRBV10-3 to TRBJ1-2, with TRBD1 matching 10 bases. Germline V lookup: CDR1 ENHRY, CDR2 SYGVKD. V gave up 9 bases and J gave up 8 bases; unmatched junction bases: 9. The CDR3 runs to 13 residues. The CDR3 loop is CAIKGQGFGGYTF. CDR3 bases: TGTGCCATTAAGGGACAGGGGTTCGGCGGCTACACCTTC.

V is TRBV6-5 and J is TRBJ2-5; the match to TRBD2 covers 11 bases. The CDR3 runs to 13 residues. Germline V CDR1 and CDR2: MNHEY, SVGAGI. Trimming cost V 8 bases and J 2 bases; bases outside gene matches: 1. The CDR3 protein is CASRLAGQETQYF. For the CDR3, the DNA is TGTGCCAGCCGACTAGCGGGGCAAGAGACCCAGTACTTC.

The CDR3 sequence: CASSQTTTRQETQYF. The CDR3 region has the DNA TGCGCCAGCAGCCAAACAACGACTAGACAAGAGACCCAGTACTTC. This chain connects TRBV4-1 to TRBJ2-5; possible D gene TRBD2, 6 bases. CDR1 is MGHRA, CDR2 YSYEKL, per germline. Trimming removed 2 bases at V and 2 bases at J, with 12 bases between. The CDR3 loop spans 15 amino acids.

The chain joins TRBV24-1 to TRBJ1-1; D gene uncertain. There are 14 residues in the CDR3. Per the germline V gene, CDR1 is KGHDR and CDR2 is SFDVKD. V dropped 8 bases and J dropped 7 bases, with 19 bases sitting between them. The DNA for the CDR3 is TGTGCCACCACTGCCTCGGGAACAGATAGTGAAGCTTTCTTT. Residues: CATTASGTDSEAFF.

The sample holds one count of this clone. The V and J genes are TRBV11-2 and TRBJ1-5; D is ambiguous. V was trimmed by 1 base and J by 7 bases, leaving 8 bases between them. The germline V gene has CDR1 SGHAT and CDR2 FQNNGV. The CDR3 is made up of 13 amino acids. The CDR3: CASSLGYGQPQHF. The DNA of the CDR3 is TGTGCCAGCAGCTTAGGCTACGGGCAGCCCCAGCATTTT.

This clone has a single count. The chain uses TRBV27 and TRBJ1-1; no definite D call. The germline CDR1 and CDR2 sequences are MNHEY and SMNVEV (reference sequence). V lost 6 bases and J lost 8, with 16 bases in between. The CDR3 spans 13 residues. The CDR3 region has the DNA TGTGCCAGCAGCCGCGGTCGGGGAGGGGAAGCTTTCTTT. The encoded protein is CASSRGRGGEAFF.

V is TRBV1 and J is TRBJ1-2. TRBV1 is deemed a pseudogene. The CDR3 is 16 amino acids. CDR3 nucleotides: TGCACCAGTCTTTCTGGGACCGCGGGGTGTTACTATGGCTACACCTTC. Translation: CTSLSGTAGCYYGYTF.

The rearrangement uses TRBV15 and TRBJ1-4; D is uncertain. The CDR3 runs to 15 residues. Trimming removed 0 bases from V and 0 bases from J, with 5 bases in between. The germline V gene encodes CDR1 LNHNV and CDR2 YYDKDF (reference sequence). The CDR3 coding sequence is TGTGCCACCAGCAGAGACCCCACAACTAATGAAAAACTGTTTTTT. As protein: CATSRDPTTNEKLFF.

The CDR3: CASSYPPTGFDEQFF. CDR3 DNA sequence: TGTGCCAGCAGCTACCCGCCCACAGGGTTTGATGAGCAGTTCTTC. The chain has TRBV14 and TRBJ2-1; D perhaps matches TRBD1 (6 bases). Trimming removed 5 bases at V and 8 bases at J, with 19 bases between. From germline, CDR1 is SGHDN and CDR2 FVKESK. This CDR3 spans 15 amino acids.

The V and J genes are TRBV7-9 and TRBJ1-1, with TRBD1 as a possible D gene (6 bases). CDR1 is SEHNR and CDR2 is FQNEAQ in the germline V gene (reference sequence). This CDR3 has 15 amino acids. V was trimmed by 1 base and J by 3 bases, leaving 12 bases between them. CDR3 amino acids: CASSLETGQDTEAFF. The CDR3 DNA sequence: TGTGCCAGCAGCTTAGAAACAGGGCAGGACACTGAAGCTTTCTTT.

This clone was found a few times. The chain employs TRBV3-1 (or the pseudogene TRBV3-2) and TRBJ1-1; the match to TRBD1 covers 9 bases. The CDR3 runs to 13 residues. The V and J ends lost 0 bases and 14 bases, in that order; junction bases with no gene match: 7. Looked up from germline, CDR1 is LGHDT and CDR2 is YNNKEL (reference sequence). The CDR3 region has the DNA TGTGCCAGCAGCCAAGAGGGGGACAGGGTTGAGTTCTTT. Translating it yields CASSQEGDRVEFF.

This clone was detected only once. The chain links TRBV2 to TRBJ1-2; 7 nucleotides match TRBD1. V was pared by 4 bases and J by 4 bases, with 12 bases of the junction left unmatched. Germline assignment: CDR1 SNHLY and CDR2 FYNNEI. The CDR3 is 16 amino acids. CDR3 nucleotide sequence: TGTGCCAGCAGTGCCCCCCCTACAGGGGACCGCTATGGCTACACCTTC. Protein: CASSAPPTGDRYGYTF.

The chain carries TRBV11-3 and TRBJ2-3; 13 nucleotides line up with TRBD2. This CDR3 spans 18 amino acids. With V trimmed by 3 bases and J by 3 bases, 9 bases remained unmatched. CDR1 and CDR2 from the germline V gene are SGHNT and YENEEA. The CDR3 nucleotides read TGTGCCAGCAGCTTTAACGGGTGGGGACTAGCGGGGACAGATACGCAGTATTTT. Translated: CASSFNGWGLAGTDTQYF.

The V call is TRBV9, the J call TRBJ1-2; 7 nucleotides line up with TRBD1. CDR1 is SGDLS, CDR2 YYNGEE, per germline. The CDR3 contains 16 residues. V trimming: 4 bases; J trimming: 0 bases; junction bases outside the gene matches: 9. CDR3 region: CASSPPPRGPNYGYTF. As DNA, the CDR3 is TGTGCCAGCAGCCCCCCCCCAAGGGGGCCTAACTATGGCTACACCTTC.

This chain connects TRBV9 to TRBJ1-5, with 7 bases identical to TRBD1. V lost 3 bases and J lost 3; bases outside the gene matches: 6. Germline values: CDR1 SGDLS, CDR2 YYNGEE. The CDR3 spans 15 residues. The CDR3 here is CASSAGTDFNQPQHF. In DNA form, the CDR3 reads TGTGCCAGCAGCGCCGGGACAGACTTCAATCAGCCCCAGCATTTT.

The chain employs TRBV7-9 and TRBJ2-1, with a possible D match to TRBD1 (5 bases). Trimming cost V 5 bases and J 5 bases, with 16 bases left between them. This CDR3 is 15 amino acids long. CDR1 is SEHNR and CDR2 is FQNEAQ in the germline V gene (reference sequence). The CDR3 DNA reads TGTGCCAGCAGCCTCCGCCCGGACACCCACAATGAGCAGTTCTTC. Residues: CASSLRPDTHNEQFF.

This sequence joins TRBV27 and TRBJ2-1; 10 bases match TRBD2. V lost 8 bases, J lost 9 bases, and 16 bases stayed unmatched. CDR3 length: 16 residues. Germline values: CDR1 MNHEY, CDR2 SMNVEV (reference sequence). The CDR3 loop is CASGPGLALLSSEQFF. The CDR3 region has the DNA TGTGCCAGCGGCCCGGGACTAGCGCTTTTAAGTAGTGAGCAGTTCTTC.

This chain connects TRBV27 to TRBJ2-1, with a possible D match to TRBD2 (5 bases). Trimming shortened V by 4 bases and J by 8 bases, and 15 bases separated the two germline ends. CDR1 and CDR2 (germline): MNHEY, SMNVEV (reference sequence). The CDR3 is made up of 14 amino acids. CDR3 nucleotide sequence: TGTGCCAGCAGTTCAGCTAGCCGGTTGGATGAGCAGTTCTTC. Translating it yields CASSSASRLDEQFF.

The chain links TRBV15 to TRBJ2-3; no clear D gene. This CDR3 is built from 15 residues. The V end was cut by 0 bases, the J end by 0 bases, with 7 bases between. CDR1 is LNHNV, CDR2 YYDKDF, per germline (reference sequence). The CDR3 region has the DNA TGTGCCACCAGCAGAGAGGGCGAGAGCACAGATACGCAGTATTTT. It translates to CATSREGESTDTQYF. Complete variable domain (other parts from reference TRBV15 and TRBJ2-3): DAMVIQNPRYQVTQFGKPVTLSCSQTLNHNVMYWYQQKSSQAPKLLFHYYDKDFNNEADTPDNFQSRRPNTSFCFLDIRSPGLGDTAMYLCATSREGESTDTQYFGPGTRLTVL.

V is TRBV28 and J is TRBJ1-5; perhaps TRBD1 as D (5 bases). This CDR3 region has 14 residues. Germline loops: CDR1 MDHEN, CDR2 SYDVKM. V dropped 7 bases and J dropped 5 bases, with 15 bases sitting between them. CDR3 residues: CASMGGRRDQPQHF. In DNA form, the CDR3 reads TGTGCCAGCATGGGGGGACGTAGGGATCAGCCCCAGCATTTT.